This T cell receptor beta chain was retrieved from a study of shared clonotypes between healthy human individuals. Study findings and constraints: How much donors shared clonotypes was expected to be affected by sequencing depth.

On this clone: Its specificity is unknown.

TCRdb's copy holds only in-frame clones and misses some; the assay was immunoSEQ multiplex PCR. Here the sample spans around 2.5 million clones, 93% being singletons. With V trimmed by 0 bases and J by 5 bases, 3 bases remained unmatched. This CDR3 comprises 15 residues. Germline loops: CDR1 MNHEY, CDR2 SVGAGI. The specimen was naive CD4+ T cells from PBMCs. The sample's subset: CD45RA+ positively selected. The clonotype was recovered from a man younger than 30 in good health. Some clones in this sample may be carry-over from other donors' samples. The chain is built from TRBV6-5 and TRBJ1-1; TRBD1 matches 10 bases. The CDR3 is CASSYSGQGETEAFF. CDR3 sequence (DNA): TGTGCCAGCAGTTACTCAGGACAGGGGGAGACTGAAGCTTTCTTT.